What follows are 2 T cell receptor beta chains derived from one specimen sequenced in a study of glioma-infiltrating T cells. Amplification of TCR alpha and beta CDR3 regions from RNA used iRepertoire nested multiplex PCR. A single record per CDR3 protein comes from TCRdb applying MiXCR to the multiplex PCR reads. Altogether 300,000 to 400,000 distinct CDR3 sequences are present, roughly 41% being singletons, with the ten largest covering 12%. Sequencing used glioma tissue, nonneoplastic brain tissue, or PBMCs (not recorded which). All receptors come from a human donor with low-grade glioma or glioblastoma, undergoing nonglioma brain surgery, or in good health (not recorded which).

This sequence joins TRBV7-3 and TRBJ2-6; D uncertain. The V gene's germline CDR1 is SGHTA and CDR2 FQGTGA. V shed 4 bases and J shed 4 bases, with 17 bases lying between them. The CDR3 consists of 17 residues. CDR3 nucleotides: TGTGCCAGCAGCTGGCGGTCTTGGGCCGAAGGGGCCAACGTCCTGACTTTC. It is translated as CASSWRSWAEGANVLTF.

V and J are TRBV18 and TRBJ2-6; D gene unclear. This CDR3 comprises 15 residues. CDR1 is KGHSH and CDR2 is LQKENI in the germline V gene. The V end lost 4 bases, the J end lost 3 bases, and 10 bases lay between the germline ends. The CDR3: CASSLGQRGANVLTF. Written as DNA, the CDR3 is TGTGCCAGCTCACTCGGTCAGCGTGGGGCCAACGTCCTGACTTTC.